The next 25 T cell receptor beta chains were all read from a single sample in a study of blood T cell repertoires in COVID-19. Clones were read by immunoSEQ multiplex PCR, and TCRdb kept only the in-frame ones, dropping some. The sample has around 300,000 clones; 75% to 90% are singletons. The sequencing sample was made of PBMCs or T cells enriched from blood (not recorded which). These receptors came from a young woman who had recovered from COVID-19.

This chain joins TRBV5-1 and TRBJ2-7; possible D gene TRBD2, 5 bases. V was cut by 3 bases and J by 3 bases, with 7 bases left in between. This CDR3 contains 12 residues. Germline CDR1 reads SGHRS; CDR2 reads YFSETQ. The CDR3 sequence: CASSSRGYEQYF. The CDR3 nucleotides read TGCGCCAGCAGCTCCCGGGGCTACGAGCAGTACTTC. The full variable domain, with the rest looked up from reference TRBV5-1 and TRBJ2-7, is KAGVTQTPRYLIKTRGQQVTLSCSPISGHRSVSWYQQTPGQGLQFLFEYFSETQRNKGNFPGRFSGRQFSNSRSEMNVSTLELGDSALYLCASSSRGYEQYFGPGTRLTVT.

The rearrangement links TRBV7-3 to TRBJ2-7, with TRBD1 matching 8 bases. The CDR3 sequence is 16 residues long. Trimming at V came to 0 bases and at J to 7 bases, leaving 11 bases not matched to a gene. Germline V gene data show CDR1 as SGHTA and CDR2 as FQGTGA. CDR3 residues: CASSLTPGQAVQEQYF. CDR3 sequence (DNA): TGTGCCAGCAGCTTAACCCCGGGACAGGCGGTACAGGAGCAGTACTTC.

The J gene is TRBJ1-1, the V gene TRBV5-1, with D perhaps matching TRBD1 (5 bases). Germline assignment: CDR1 SGHRS and CDR2 YFSETQ. This CDR3 region has 15 residues. The V gene lost 1 base and the J gene lost 1 base, with 11 bases spanning the gap. The CDR3 loop reads CASSLISTGNTEAFF. In DNA, the CDR3 is TGCGCCAGCAGCTTGATCTCTACAGGGAACACTGAAGCTTTCTTT. The full variable domain, in which reference TRBV5-1 and TRBJ1-1 provide the parts outside the CDR3, is KAGVTQTPRYLIKTRGQQVTLSCSPISGHRSVSWYQQTPGQGLQFLFEYFSETQRNKGNFPGRFSGRQFSNSRSEMNVSTLELGDSALYLCASSLISTGNTEAFFGQGTRLTVV.

The chain links TRBV20-1 to TRBJ2-1; D gene uncertain. The CDR3 contains 13 residues. The V end lost 3 bases, the J end lost 7 bases, and 13 bases lay between the germline ends. Germline CDR1 is DFQATT and CDR2 is SNEGSKA (reference sequence). The CDR3 DNA reads TGCAGTGCTAGTGTAGCCCGTGGGAATGAGCAGTTCTTC. Translating it yields CSASVARGNEQFF.

This rearrangement joins TRBV7-2 to TRBJ2-7; D is perhaps TRBD2 (6 bases). Germline V CDR1 and CDR2: SGHTA, FQGNSA. Trimming stripped 0 bases from V and 2 bases from J, with 14 bases between. The CDR3 has 16 amino acids. CDR3 coding DNA: TGTGCCAGCAGCTTAGCGGCCGGGGACTGGGCCTACGAGCAGTACTTC. It yields the protein CASSLAAGDWAYEQYF.

The V gene is TRBV2, the J gene TRBJ1-5; 8 bases align to TRBD1. CDR3 length: 14 residues. Germline CDR1 reads SNHLY; CDR2 reads FYNNEI. Losses at the gene ends were 5 bases for V and 9 bases for J; bases not matched to a gene: 9. The CDR3 DNA reads as TGTGCCAGCAGTCTAGGGACAGGCGATCGGCCCCAGCATTTT. As protein: CASSLGTGDRPQHF.

This chain connects TRBV6-1 to TRBJ2-7; D remains ambiguous. Trimming took off 2 bases at V and 3 bases at J, with 8 bases between the two ends. This CDR3 has 13 amino acids. Germline V CDR1 and CDR2: MNHNS, SASEGT. CDR3 protein: CASSENQVYEQYF. CDR3 DNA sequence: TGTGCCAGCAGTGAAAACCAGGTCTACGAGCAGTACTTC.

The chain joins TRBV5-1 to TRBJ1-6; 10 nucleotides align to TRBD1. The CDR3 length is 14 residues. Germline loops: CDR1 SGHRS, CDR2 YFSETQ. V gave up 5 bases and J gave up 9 bases; unmatched junction bases: 5. The CDR3 protein is CASSTDRGFSPLHF. The CDR3 DNA is TGCGCCAGCAGTACGGACAGGGGGTTTTCACCCCTCCACTTT.

The chain has TRBV24-1 and TRBJ2-1, with D uncertain. The germline gives CDR1 KGHDR, CDR2 SFDVKD. V was shortened by 4 bases and J by 1 base, with 7 bases between the two germline ends. This CDR3 comprises 14 residues. CDR3 nucleotides: TGTGCCACCAGTGACCCGGGTTCCTACAATGAGCAGTTCTTC. Amino acids: CATSDPGSYNEQFF.

V and J are TRBV18 and TRBJ1-6; TRBD1 is a possible D gene (5 bases). Germline CDR1 KGHSH, CDR2 LQKENI. The CDR3 has 15 residues. V gave up 6 bases and J gave up 7 bases, with 16 bases separating them. CDR3 DNA: TGTGCCAGCTCCTTAAAGGGGAAGGGAAATTCACCCCTCCACTTT. This gives the protein CASSLKGKGNSPLHF.

The chain employs TRBV18 and TRBJ1-2, with D unclear. Germline V CDR1 and CDR2: KGHSH, LQKENI. The CDR3 runs to 14 residues. Between the trimmed V and J ends, which lost 0 bases and 6 bases, there was a span of 11 bases. CDR3 sequence: CASSPPIWRDGYTF. In DNA form, the CDR3 reads TGTGCCAGCTCACCACCGATTTGGAGGGATGGCTACACCTTC.

J is TRBJ2-7 and V is TRBV28, with TRBD2 matching over 9 bases. V lost 6 bases and J lost 4; bases outside the gene matches: 7. This CDR3 is built from 14 residues. Germline CDR1 is MDHEN and CDR2 is SYDVKM. The CDR3 loop reads CASRTSGGFYEQYF. The CDR3 DNA follows: TGTGCCAGCAGGACCAGCGGGGGGTTTTACGAGCAGTACTTC. The whole variable domain, remainder taken from reference TRBV28 and TRBJ2-7, is DVKVTQSSRYLVKRTGEKVFLECVQDMDHENMFWYRQDPGLGLRLIYFSYDVKMKEKGDIPEGYSVSREKKERFSLILESASTNQTSMYLCASRTSGGFYEQYFGPGTRLTVT.

The V call is TRBV5-1, the J call TRBJ1-1, with D uncertain. The germline V gene has CDR1 SGHRS and CDR2 YFSETQ. The V end lost 4 bases, the J end lost 1 base, and 8 bases lay between the germline ends. The CDR3 extends over 13 amino acids. The CDR3 loop is CASSPQSNTEAFF. As DNA, the CDR3 is TGCGCCAGCAGCCCCCAATCGAACACTGAAGCTTTCTTT.

This clone appeared a few times. V is TRBV5-4 and J is TRBJ1-3; D is unresolved. Per germline, CDR1 SGHNT and CDR2 YYREEE (reference sequence). The V end lost 5 bases, the J end lost 4 bases, and 16 bases lay between the germline ends. This CDR3 contains 15 residues. The CDR3 coding sequence is TGTGCCAGCAGTTCAGGAAATAGTGGCGGAAACACCATATATTTT. Encoded protein: CASSSGNSGGNTIYF. Full variable domain (missing parts from reference TRBV5-4 and TRBJ1-3): ETGVTQSPTHLIKTRGQQVTLRCSSQSGHNTVSWYQQALGQGPQFIFQYYREEENGRGNFPPRFSGLQFPNYSSELNVNALELDDSALYLCASSSGNSGGNTIYFGEGSWLTVV.

This rearrangement joins TRBV14 to TRBJ2-4; D perhaps matches TRBD1 (5 bases). The ends were cut back, 4 bases at V and 2 bases at J, with 21 bases in the middle. The CDR3 covers 18 residues. Per the germline V gene, CDR1 is SGHDN and CDR2 is FVKESK. The CDR3 DNA follows: TGTGCCAGCAGCCTTTCTCCAGGACACCCTTTATCCAAAAACATTCAGTACTTC. The encoded protein is CASSLSPGHPLSKNIQYF.

The chain carries TRBV19 and TRBJ1-1; 8 bases are shared with TRBD1. The CDR3 is 14 amino acids. V shed 5 bases, J shed 0 bases, and the junction held 2 bases outside the gene matches. From germline, CDR1 is LNHDA and CDR2 SQIVND (reference sequence). CDR3 sequence: CASSVTGVNTEAFF. The CDR3 coding sequence is TGTGCCAGTAGTGTGACAGGGGTGAACACTGAAGCTTTCTTT.

This chain links TRBV28 with TRBJ1-6; no firm D call. CDR3 length equals 14 residues. V dropped 5 bases and J dropped 8 bases, with 13 bases sitting between them. Germline V lookup: CDR1 MDHEN, CDR2 SYDVKM. DNA for the CDR3: TGTGCCAGCAGTCTACTAGGTTTTGATTCACCCCTCCACTTT. Translated: CASSLLGFDSPLHF. Full variable domain (rest looked up from reference TRBV28 and TRBJ1-6): DVKVTQSSRYLVKRTGEKVFLECVQDMDHENMFWYRQDPGLGLRLIYFSYDVKMKEKGDIPEGYSVSREKKERFSLILESASTNQTSMYLCASSLLGFDSPLHFGNGTRLTVT.

A few counts support this clone. V and J are TRBV28 and TRBJ1-2, with D hard to call. The CDR3 has 14 amino acids. V lost 5 bases and J lost 8, with 18 bases in between. CDR1 is MDHEN, CDR2 SYDVKM, per germline. CDR3 sequence reads: CASSRVITSWGYTF. The CDR3 nucleotides are TGTGCCAGCAGTCGGGTGATAACCAGTTGGGGCTACACCTTC.

The V call is TRBV5-1, the J call TRBJ1-4, with D possibly TRBD1 on 6 matching bases. CDR3 length: 15 amino acids. V lost 5 bases and J 6 bases, leaving 17 bases between the germline ends. Germline V gene sequence: CDR1 SGHRS, CDR2 YFSETQ. CDR3 protein: CASSSDRGADEKLFF. Here the CDR3 DNA reads TGCGCCAGCAGTTCGGACCGGGGGGCGGATGAAAAACTGTTTTTT.

This clone has only one observation. The rearrangement links TRBV3-1 (or the pseudogene TRBV3-2) to TRBJ2-5, with D uncertain. V was cut by 3 bases and J by 4 bases, with 12 bases left in between. Germline-derived CDR1 and CDR2 are LGHDT and YNNKEL (reference sequence). The length of the CDR3 is 14 residues. CDR3 DNA: TGTGCCAGCAGCCACGGCCGGAGAGGAGAGACCCAGTACTTC. It yields the protein CASSHGRRGETQYF.

This chain uses TRBV5-1 with TRBJ1-2, with a possible D match to TRBD1 (5 bases). This CDR3 comprises 12 residues. Germline V gives CDR1 SGHRS, CDR2 YFSETQ. V gave up 3 bases and J gave up 4 bases, with 7 bases separating them. CDR3 sequence reads: CASSSDSYGYTF. The CDR3 DNA reads as TGCGCCAGCAGCTCCGACAGCTATGGCTACACCTTC.

The chain uses TRBV29-1 and TRBJ1-2; D ambiguous. This CDR3 is 13 amino acids long. Between the trimmed V and J ends, which lost 4 bases and 0 bases, there was a span of 9 bases. Germline V gene lookup returns CDR1 SQVTM and CDR2 ANQGSEA. The CDR3: CSVVQRTNYGYTF. The CDR3 coding sequence is TGCAGCGTTGTACAGAGAACTAACTATGGCTACACCTTC. Using reference TRBV29-1 and TRBJ1-2 for the parts outside the CDR3, the full variable domain is SAVISQKPSRDICQRGTSLTIQCQVDSQVTMMFWYRQQPGQSLTLIATANQGSEATYESGFVIDKFPISRPNLTFSTLTVSNMSPEDSSIYLCSVVQRTNYGYTFGSGTRLTVV.

The chain links TRBV14 to TRBJ1-1, with D possibly matching TRBD1 (5 bases). CDR3 size: 16 residues. V gave up 2 bases and J gave up 1 base, with 14 bases separating them. The germline V gene encodes CDR1 SGHDN and CDR2 FVKESK. The CDR3 region has the DNA TGTGCCAGCAGCCAAAGCAGGGTTTTATGGAACACTGAAGCTTTCTTT. It is translated as CASSQSRVLWNTEAFF.

The rearrangement joins TRBV5-5 to TRBJ1-2; TRBD1 matches at 8 bases. Germline V gives CDR1 SGHKS, CDR2 YYEKEE (reference sequence). This CDR3 comprises 16 residues. J gave up 3 bases and V 0 bases, and 7 bases lay outside the gene matches. As DNA, the CDR3 is TGTGCCAGCAGCTTGGCCTTCAGGGGGCCCTACTATGGCTACACCTTC. It yields the protein CASSLAFRGPYYGYTF.

V gene TRBV4-1 combines with J gene TRBJ1-1, with D possibly matching TRBD1 (5 bases). The CDR3 extends over 13 amino acids. From germline, CDR1 is MGHRA and CDR2 YSYEKL. V lost 1 base, J lost 8 bases, and 11 bases lay in between. As DNA, the CDR3 is TGCGCCAGCAGCCAAGTGGGGCTCACGGAAGCTTTCTTT. Translated, it gives CASSQVGLTEAFF.